This TCR beta chain was sequenced in a study of blood T cell repertoires in COVID-19. Study in general: The United States, Italy and Spain provided the acute and convalescent COVID-19 samples. PBMCs, B-cell-depleted T cells, or T cells provided the cDNA or gDNA that made up the material.

The germline V gene has CDR1 KGHDR and CDR2 SFDVKD. Trimming cost V 3 bases and J 8 bases, with 21 bases left between them. The CDR3 covers 16 residues. As processed by the authors: Amplification with reference gene primers provided the estimates of nucleated cell counts. TCRdb's table, derived via immunoSEQ multiplex PCR, lists solely in-frame clones and lacks some. D and trimming were read from the DNA, whereas the V and J calls and clone size are those reported in that table. The data show 150,000 to 200,000 clones, 70% to 90% seen once. This TCR derives from a man aged 60 to 69 with acute or convalescent COVID-19. Material: peripheral blood. The chain is built from TRBV24-1 and TRBJ1-2; no clear D. CDR3 region: CATSDAGSGRASGYTF. The CDR3 DNA follows: TGTGCCACCAGTGATGCGGGTAGTGGGCGCGCGTCCGGCTACACCTTC.